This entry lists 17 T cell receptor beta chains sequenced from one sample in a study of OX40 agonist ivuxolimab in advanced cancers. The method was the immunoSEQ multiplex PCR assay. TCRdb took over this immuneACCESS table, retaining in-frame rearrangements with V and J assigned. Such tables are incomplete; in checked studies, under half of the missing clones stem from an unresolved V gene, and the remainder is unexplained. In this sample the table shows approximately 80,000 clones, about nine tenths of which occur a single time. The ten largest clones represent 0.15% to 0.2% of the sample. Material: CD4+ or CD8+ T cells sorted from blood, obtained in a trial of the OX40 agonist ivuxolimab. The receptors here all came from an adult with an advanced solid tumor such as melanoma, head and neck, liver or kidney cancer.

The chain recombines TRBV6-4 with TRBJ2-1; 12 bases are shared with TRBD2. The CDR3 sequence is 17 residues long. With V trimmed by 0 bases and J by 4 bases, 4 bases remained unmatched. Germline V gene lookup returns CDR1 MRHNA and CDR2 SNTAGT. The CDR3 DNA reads TGTGCCAGCAGTGACTCCGGACTAGCGGGGAATTACAATGAGCAGTTCTTC. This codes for CASSDSGLAGNYNEQFF.

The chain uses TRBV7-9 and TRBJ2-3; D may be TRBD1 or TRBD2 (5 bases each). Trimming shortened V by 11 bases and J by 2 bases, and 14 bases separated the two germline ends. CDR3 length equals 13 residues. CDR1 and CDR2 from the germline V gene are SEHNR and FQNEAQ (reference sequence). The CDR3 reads CAGKGRATDTQYF. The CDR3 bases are TGTGCCGGAAAGGGGCGGGCCACAGATACGCAGTATTTT.

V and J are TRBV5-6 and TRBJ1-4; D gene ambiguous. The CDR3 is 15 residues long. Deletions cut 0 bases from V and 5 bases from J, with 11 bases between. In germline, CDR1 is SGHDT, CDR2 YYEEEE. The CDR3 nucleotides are TGTGCCAGCAGCTTGGGCCGGAGGCGGAATGAAAAACTGTTTTTT. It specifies CASSLGRRRNEKLFF.

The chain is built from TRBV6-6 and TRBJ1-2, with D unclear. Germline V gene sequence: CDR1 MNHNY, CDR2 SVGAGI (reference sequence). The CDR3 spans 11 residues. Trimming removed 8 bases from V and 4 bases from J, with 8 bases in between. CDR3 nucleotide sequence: TGTGCCAGCGGGGAGAGCTATGGCTACACCTTC. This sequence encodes CASGESYGYTF.

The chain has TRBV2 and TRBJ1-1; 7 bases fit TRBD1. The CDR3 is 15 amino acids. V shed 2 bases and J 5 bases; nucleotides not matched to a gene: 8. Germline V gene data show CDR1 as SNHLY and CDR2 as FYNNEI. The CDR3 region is CASSERDRGGTEAFF. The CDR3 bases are TGTGCCAGCAGTGAAAGGGACAGAGGGGGAACTGAAGCTTTCTTT.

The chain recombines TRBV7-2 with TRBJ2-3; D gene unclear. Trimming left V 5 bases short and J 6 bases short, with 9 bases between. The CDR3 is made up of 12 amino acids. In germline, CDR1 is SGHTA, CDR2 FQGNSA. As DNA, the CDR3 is TGTGCCAGCAGCCCTCTAATGGATACGCAGTATTTT. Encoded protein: CASSPLMDTQYF.

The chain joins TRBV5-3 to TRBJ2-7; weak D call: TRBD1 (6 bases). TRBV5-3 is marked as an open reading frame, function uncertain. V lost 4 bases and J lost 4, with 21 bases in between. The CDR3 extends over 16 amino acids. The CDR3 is CARSTPRQALGYEQYF. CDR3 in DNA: TGTGCCAGAAGCACCCCACGACAGGCCTTAGGGTACGAGCAGTACTTC.

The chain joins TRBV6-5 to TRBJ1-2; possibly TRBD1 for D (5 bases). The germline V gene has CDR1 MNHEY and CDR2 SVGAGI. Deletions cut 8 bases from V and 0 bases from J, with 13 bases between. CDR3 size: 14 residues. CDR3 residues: CASGNRLSNYGYTF. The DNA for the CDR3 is TGTGCCAGCGGAAACAGGCTCTCTAACTATGGCTACACCTTC.

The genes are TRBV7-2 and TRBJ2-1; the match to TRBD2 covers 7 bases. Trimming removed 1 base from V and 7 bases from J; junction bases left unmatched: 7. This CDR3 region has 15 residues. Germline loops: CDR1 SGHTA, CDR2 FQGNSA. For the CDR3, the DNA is TGTGCCAGCAGCTTAGGGCAGTACGGGGGGAATGAGCAGTTCTTC. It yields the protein CASSLGQYGGNEQFF.

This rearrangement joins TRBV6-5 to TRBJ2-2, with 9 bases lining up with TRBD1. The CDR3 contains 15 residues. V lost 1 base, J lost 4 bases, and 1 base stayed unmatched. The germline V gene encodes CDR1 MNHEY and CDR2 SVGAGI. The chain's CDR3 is CASSYLTGGTGELFF. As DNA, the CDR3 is TGTGCCAGCAGTTACTTGACAGGGGGCACCGGGGAGCTGTTTTTT.

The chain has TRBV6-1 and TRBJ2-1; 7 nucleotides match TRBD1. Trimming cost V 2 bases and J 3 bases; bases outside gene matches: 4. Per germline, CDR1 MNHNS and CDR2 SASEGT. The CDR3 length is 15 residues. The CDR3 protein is CASSERDSVYNEQFF. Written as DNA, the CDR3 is TGTGCCAGCAGTGAAAGGGACAGTGTCTACAATGAGCAGTTCTTC.

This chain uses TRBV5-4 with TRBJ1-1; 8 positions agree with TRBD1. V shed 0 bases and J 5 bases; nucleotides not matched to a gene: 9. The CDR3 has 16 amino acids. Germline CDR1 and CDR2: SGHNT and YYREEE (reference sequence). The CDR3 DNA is TGTGCCAGCAGCTTGGGGGGGACAGGAATAATTACTGAAGCTTTCTTT. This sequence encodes CASSLGGTGIITEAFF.

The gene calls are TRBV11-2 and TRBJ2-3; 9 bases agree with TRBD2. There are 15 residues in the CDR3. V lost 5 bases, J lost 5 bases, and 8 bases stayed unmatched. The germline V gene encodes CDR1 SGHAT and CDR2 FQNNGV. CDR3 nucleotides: TGTGCCAGCAGCCCCGTGGGACTAGCAGGAGATACGCAGTATTTT. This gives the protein CASSPVGLAGDTQYF.

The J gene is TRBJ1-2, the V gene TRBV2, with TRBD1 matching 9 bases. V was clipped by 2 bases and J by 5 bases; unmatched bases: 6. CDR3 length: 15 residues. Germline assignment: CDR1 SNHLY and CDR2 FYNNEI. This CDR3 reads CASSEIGGQGYGYTF. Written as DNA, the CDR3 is TGTGCCAGCAGTGAAATAGGCGGACAGGGGTATGGCTACACCTTC.

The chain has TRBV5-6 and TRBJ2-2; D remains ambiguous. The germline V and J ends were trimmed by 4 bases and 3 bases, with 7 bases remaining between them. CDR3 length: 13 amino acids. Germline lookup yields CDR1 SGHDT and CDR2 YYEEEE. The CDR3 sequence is CASSISYTGELFF. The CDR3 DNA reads TGTGCCAGCAGCATCTCTTACACCGGGGAGCTGTTTTTT. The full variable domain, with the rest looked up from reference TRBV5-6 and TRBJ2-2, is DAGVTQSPTHLIKTRGQQVTLRCSPKSGHDTVSWYQQALGQGPQFIFQYYEEEERQRGNFPDRFSGHQFPNYSSELNVNALLLGDSALYLCASSISYTGELFFGEGSRLTVL.

The CDR3 coding sequence is TGTGCCTGGAGTGTAGGGGGGGCGAGCTCCTACGAGCAGTACTTC. Protein: CAWSVGGASSYEQYF. J is TRBJ2-7 and V is TRBV30; D perhaps matches TRBD2 (7 bases). Germline lookup yields CDR1 GTSNPN and CDR2 SVGIG (reference sequence). Trimming shortened V by 0 bases and J by 0 bases, and 12 bases separated the two germline ends. The CDR3 is 15 amino acids. The complete variable domain, with remaining parts taken from reference TRBV30 and TRBJ2-7, reads SQTIHQWPATLVQPVGSPLSLECTVEGTSNPNLYWYRQAAGRGLQLLFYSVGIGQISSEVPQNLSASRPQDRQFILSSKKLLLSDSGFYLCAWSVGGASSYEQYFGPGTRLTVT.

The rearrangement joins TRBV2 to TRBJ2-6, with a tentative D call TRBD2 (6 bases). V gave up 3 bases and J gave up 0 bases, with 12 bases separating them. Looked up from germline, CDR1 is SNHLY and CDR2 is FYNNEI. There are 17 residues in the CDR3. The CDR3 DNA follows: TGTGCCAGCAGTGAGGCGGGATTTAGCTCTGGGGCCAACGTCCTGACTTTC. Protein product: CASSEAGFSSGANVLTF.